This T cell receptor beta chain is from a study of T cell repertoires in cytomegalovirus infection. Turning to the study itself: Recently identified HLA-C-restricted CMV epitopes were used, and well-studied HLA-B-restricted CMV epitopes were used as well.

TCRdb processed the reads anew with MiXCR; each CDR3 protein has one entry. The sample shows some 350,000 distinct CDR3 sequences, approximately 30% of them seen only once. Study-level findings and limits: Carriers of CMV and the relevant HLA type were discriminated by public TCR beta frequency.

The germline CDR1 and CDR2 sequences are SQVTM and ANQGSEA. There are 14 residues in the CDR3. Trimming left V 4 bases short and J 1 base short, with 10 bases between. Note on this clonotype: Its cognate antigen is unknown.

The chain joins TRBV29-1 to TRBJ2-2; maybe TRBD2 (5 bases). The sequencing here drew on cultured PBMCs, taken from culture after CMV antigen stimulation. The receptor's source is a human donor in good health (CMV status not recorded). Some clones in this sample may be carry-over from other donors' samples. CDR3 sequence reads: CSVGQDLNTGELFF. CDR3 in DNA: TGCAGCGTTGGGCAGGACTTGAACACCGGGGAGCTGTTTTTT.